The entry below gives a single T cell receptor beta chain sequence along with its context. The antigen remains unidentified. The data were obtained in a study of OX40 agonist ivuxolimab in advanced cancers. Turning to the study itself: Patients achieving partial responses numbered three: one hepatocellular carcinoma case and two cutaneous melanoma cases. Study findings and constraints: The specificity for antigen of the expanded peripheral T cells was not determined.

Here immunoSEQ multiplex PCR was the method, and the copy in TCRdb shows in-frame clones only, minus some. The sample holds about 98,000 clones; 75% to 90% are singletons and the top ten take 0.8% to 0.9%. Material: CD4+ or CD8+ T cells sorted from blood, obtained in a trial of the OX40 agonist ivuxolimab. The sequence was obtained from an adult with an advanced solid tumor such as melanoma, head and neck, liver or kidney cancer.

The CDR3 DNA is TGTGCCAGCTCAGGCGAGACCCAGTACTTC. Amino acids: CASSGETQYF. V and J are TRBV18 and TRBJ2-5; D ambiguous. Trimming shortened V by 5 bases and J by 5 bases, and 3 bases separated the two germline ends. The germline gives CDR1 KGHSH, CDR2 LQKENI. CDR3 length: 10 residues.